This TCR beta chain came from a study of regulatory T cells in long-lasting Graves disease. Study context: Graves' patients with a new diagnosis had received antithyroid drugs under 3 months.

The CDR3 totals 17 residues. Trimming cost V 0 bases and J 7 bases, with 20 bases left between them. Germline loops: CDR1 SGHDN, CDR2 FVKESK. With iRepertoire HTBI primers and Arm-PCR of CDR3 regions, TCR beta libraries were built. TCRdb fed the multiplex PCR reads into MiXCR, producing one record per CDR3 protein. The sample records about 430,000 distinct CDR3 sequences, approximately 15% being singletons. The time point here: newly diagnosed GD, antithyroid drugs for less than 3 months. RNA extracted from PBMCs served as the sequencing template. This clonotype was counted ten times or more. These records were also assigned to another study, of T cells in Graves' hyperthyroidism and ophthalmopathy. According to that study: Hyperthyroidism, newly diagnosed and lasting under 2 months, affected patients aged 18 to 65. The study based diagnoses on clinical symptoms, serum thyroxine and TRAb, thyroid ultrasound and orbital computed tomography. The study used the HTBI primer set for a first-round RT-PCR of the TCR CDR3.

This material consisted of peripheral blood mononuclear cells (PBMCs), taken at new diagnosis, from a patient treated with antithyroid drugs. The sequence was obtained from a woman aged 40 to 50 with Graves disease. The rearrangement uses TRBV14 and TRBJ2-3; D call uncertain. CDR3 nucleotides: TGTGCCAGCAGCCAAGAATTGATCCTGCCAAAGCTTAATACGCAGTATTTT. Its translation: CASSQELILPKLNTQYF.